The sequence of this T cell receptor beta chain was determined in a study of shared clonotypes between healthy human individuals (TCRdb year 2020). Some background on the complete study: The cohort included three men and a couple of women between 18 and 49 years of age. To increase sequencing depth and limit assay-specific biases, different laboratories used diverse techniques to prepare libraries and sequence TCR repertoires. For each donor, CD4 naive and CD4 memory were each run on three plates, CD8 naive on two plates, and CD8 memory on one plate. To estimate repertoire size and how much clonotype sharing occurs between individuals, the study deeply sequenced the blood TCR repertoires of 5 or 6 healthy adults. Per donor, leukapheresis produced somewhere between about 0.9 and 9.5 billion PBMCs.

Using the deep immunoSEQ assay, multiplex PCR amplified TCR CDR3 regions from genomic DNA. Extracted genomic DNA from each cell subset was spread evenly across all wells of several immunoSEQ 96-well plates, with each plate serving as a replicate. For sorted subsets, around 200 ng genomic DNA, equal to 30,000 or so T cell genomes, was loaded into each replicate PCR. The purified libraries were quantified using a Qubit 3.0 fluorometer, sized with a Bioanalyzer 2100, and then quantified again using the KAPA Library Quantification kit. Every immunoSEQ 96-well plate was sequenced on a dedicated single-read 150-cycle Illumina NextSeq 550 flow cell. Processing in the source paper ran as follows. Because only junctional sequences without quality scores were contained in the immunoSEQ output, filtering matching that applied to full-length reads could not be performed. Sequences were annotated with PyIR, a Python wrapper for IgBLAST v1.9, and V/J genes and CDR3 were assigned using IMGT germline references. Any read was removed if the V/J assignment was weak (E-value above 1e-6), the CDR3 was missing, or the read contained stop codons, out-of-frame junctions, or ambiguous translated residues. V3J clonotypes were defined as sequences sharing an identical inferred V gene, J gene, and CDR3 amino acid sequence. Percentage overlap between repertoires was computed as shared unique clonotypes divided by the size of the smaller repertoire. RTK rarefaction, the Chao1 estimator, and Recon v2.1 estimates of unobserved clonotypes were used to assess repertoire richness. For all TCRbeta clonotypes obtained by the gDNA method from several donors, generation probabilities were computed with OLGA. This immuneACCESS table, as held by TCRdb, lists in-frame sequences with V and J called but not all clones. Of the missing ones, under half trace to an unresolved V gene in checked studies; the others have no known cause. V and J calls and clone size are given by that table; D and trimming were obtained from the DNA. The sample yields about 1.4 million clones; roughly 96% were counted once. Approximately 1.2% of the sample goes to the ten largest clones.

Notes on this clone: Its antigen is not yet known. No much larger clone is present one base from it, and per-base qualities are unavailable.

Here is what the overall study found, with its caveats: The small number of donors limited the genetic and exposure-history diversity represented. Rarefaction of sorted-subset datasets indicated incomplete sequencing despite the large sequencing depth. Based on pairwise subsampling, the degree of clonotype sharing among donors was expected to be affected by sequencing depth. Sharing across a few donors was observed for roughly 5% of naive CD4, about 4% of naive CD8, 2% to 2.5% of memory CD4, and around 0.42% of memory CD8 clonotypes. Only blood was sampled, and tissue TCR repertoires likely differ from those in blood. Naive subsets generally had larger estimated clonotype richness than memory subsets did. Clonotypes shared by all four sorted-subset donors showed higher generation probabilities than non-shared clonotypes.

The donors were healthy, HIV-negative adults with no recently reported acute infections or vaccinations. Only Caucasian adults living in Nashville, Tennessee, USA were represented among the donors. CD4+ T cells were enriched through magnetic negative selection, after which naive cells were positively selected on CD45RA and the remaining negative fraction served as the memory subset. Blood was obtained by leukapheresis, after which PBMCs were separated by Ficoll-Histopaque density gradient centrifugation and cryopreserved in liquid nitrogen vapor phase. Analytical flow cytometry was used to check the purity and quantity of each magnetically sorted T cell population. Each sorted fraction had its genomic DNA isolated and then quantified by UV absorbance on a Nanodrop 2000c. V is cut back by 4 bases and J by 9 bases, with 6 bases in the junction unmatched. The germline V gene sets CDR1 to SGHRS and CDR2 to YFSETQ. From the cysteine up to the phenylalanine, the CDR3 has a length of 14 residues. CDR3 DNA is the only sequence kept; it has 42 bases, read in frame from the first base.

The source of this sequence is a man younger than 40 in good health. Sequenced sample: naive CD4+ T cells sorted from blood. This specimen's cell subset or site label, per the study, means: CD45RA+ positively selected. The sequence is built from TRBV5-1 and TRBJ2-1, and TRBD2 aligns with 11 junction nucleotides. The CDR3 region reads CASSPTSGSFEQFF. The nucleotides read TGCGCCAGCAGCCCCACTAGCGGGAGCTTTGAGCAGTTCTTC.